This T cell receptor (beta chain) emerged from a study of shared clonotypes between healthy human individuals. The method was immunoSEQ multiplex PCR; TCRdb's version includes in-frame clones alone and lacks a portion of them. In the table there are about 2.1 million clones, under 95% of which are singletons. Turning to this clone: No antigen is known for it.

The study's findings and limits: Non-shared clonotypes had lower generation probabilities than clonotypes shared by all four sorted-subset donors.

Trimming removed 3 bases at V and 0 bases at J, with 20 bases between. Looked up from germline, CDR1 is LNHDA and CDR2 is SQIVND (reference sequence). This CDR3 contains 19 residues. As defined, naive CD8 cells were CD45RO-negative and positively selected for CCR7, with terminally differentiated effector memory CD45RA+ cells excluded. The receptor was derived from a man aged 18-30 years in good health. Some clones in this sample may be carry-over from other donors' samples. Material for sequencing was naive CD8+ T cells from PBMCs. The chain carries TRBV19 and TRBJ2-2; perhaps TRBD1 as D (5 bases). CDR3 DNA sequence: TGTGCCAGTAGTATGACTGTCATAGTAGACAGTCCGAACACCGGGGAGCTGTTTTTT. As protein: CASSMTVIVDSPNTGELFF.